This TCR beta chain was sequenced in a study of blood T cell repertoires in COVID-19. In the study overall: The samples span acute and convalescent COVID-19 from the United States, Italy and Spain.

Produced via immunoSEQ multiplex PCR; TCRdb's table is partial and in-frame only. The table includes about 280,000 clones, 86% detected once. The CDR3 is 12 residues long. The germline V and J ends were trimmed by 3 bases and 1 base, with 7 bases remaining between them. Germline lookup yields CDR1 GTSNPN and CDR2 SVGIG (reference sequence). The TCR comes from a man in his forties with active or convalescent COVID-19. V is TRBV30 and J is TRBJ2-7, with D hard to call. Sequenced: peripheral blood. The CDR3: CAWSTSSYEQYF. For the CDR3, the DNA is TGTGCCTGGAGCACTTCATCCTACGAGCAGTACTTC.